This T cell receptor (beta chain) is drawn from a study of blood T cell repertoires in COVID-19. Study as a whole: Acute and convalescent COVID-19 samples came from the United States, Italy and Spain. In each case, the material was cDNA or gDNA derived from T cells, B-cell-depleted T cells, or PBMCs.

This CDR3 contains 15 residues. Trimming left V 3 bases short and J 0 bases short, with 9 bases between. In germline, CDR1 is LNHDA, CDR2 SQIVND (reference sequence). This clone was detected a few times. In the authors' methods: Quantification of nucleated cells was approximated via reference gene primer amplification. Here immunoSEQ multiplex PCR was the method, and the copy in TCRdb shows in-frame clones only, minus some. From that table come the V and J calls and clone size; the DNA was used to work out D and trimming. The data contain about 60,000 clones, roughly 79% of them singletons. The chain is built from TRBV19 and TRBJ2-1; weak D call: TRBD2 (6 bases). The origin of this receptor is a man aged 55 to 69 with acute or convalescent COVID-19. Sequenced: peripheral blood. The CDR3 loop reads CASSMFGGSYNEQFF. CDR3 bases: TGTGCCAGTAGTATGTTCGGGGGCTCCTACAATGAGCAGTTCTTC.